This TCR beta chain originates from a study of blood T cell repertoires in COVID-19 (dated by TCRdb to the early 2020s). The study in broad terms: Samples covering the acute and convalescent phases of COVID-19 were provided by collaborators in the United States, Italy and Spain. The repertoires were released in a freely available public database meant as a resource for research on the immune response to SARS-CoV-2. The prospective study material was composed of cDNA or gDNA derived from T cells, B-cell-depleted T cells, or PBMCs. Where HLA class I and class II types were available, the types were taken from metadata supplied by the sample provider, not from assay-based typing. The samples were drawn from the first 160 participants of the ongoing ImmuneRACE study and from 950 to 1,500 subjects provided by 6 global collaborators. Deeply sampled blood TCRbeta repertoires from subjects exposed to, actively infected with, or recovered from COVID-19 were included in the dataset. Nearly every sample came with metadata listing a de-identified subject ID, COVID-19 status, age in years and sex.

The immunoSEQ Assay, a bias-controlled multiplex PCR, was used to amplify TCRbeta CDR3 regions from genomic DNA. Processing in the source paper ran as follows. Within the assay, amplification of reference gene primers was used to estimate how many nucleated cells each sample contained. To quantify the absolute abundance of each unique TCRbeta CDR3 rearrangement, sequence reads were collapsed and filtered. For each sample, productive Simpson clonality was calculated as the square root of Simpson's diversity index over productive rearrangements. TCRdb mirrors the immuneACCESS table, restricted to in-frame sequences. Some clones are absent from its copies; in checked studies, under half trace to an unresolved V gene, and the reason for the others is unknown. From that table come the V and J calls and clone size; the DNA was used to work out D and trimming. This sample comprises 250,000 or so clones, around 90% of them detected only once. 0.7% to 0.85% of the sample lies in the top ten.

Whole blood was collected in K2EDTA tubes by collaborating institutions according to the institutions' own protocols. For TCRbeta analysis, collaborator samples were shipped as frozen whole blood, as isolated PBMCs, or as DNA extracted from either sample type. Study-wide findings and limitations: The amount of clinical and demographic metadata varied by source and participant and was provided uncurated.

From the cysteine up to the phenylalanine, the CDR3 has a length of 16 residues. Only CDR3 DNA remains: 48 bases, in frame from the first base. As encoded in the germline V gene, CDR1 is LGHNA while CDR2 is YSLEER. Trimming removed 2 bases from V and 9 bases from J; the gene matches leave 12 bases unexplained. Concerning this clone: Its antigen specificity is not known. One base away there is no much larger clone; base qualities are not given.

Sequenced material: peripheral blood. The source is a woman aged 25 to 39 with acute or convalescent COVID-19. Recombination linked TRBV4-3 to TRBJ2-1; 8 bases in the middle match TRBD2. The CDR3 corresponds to CASSQLLGAGEGEQFF. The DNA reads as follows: TGCGCCAGCAGCCAACTTTTGGGAGCGGGAGAGGGTGAGCAGTTCTTC.